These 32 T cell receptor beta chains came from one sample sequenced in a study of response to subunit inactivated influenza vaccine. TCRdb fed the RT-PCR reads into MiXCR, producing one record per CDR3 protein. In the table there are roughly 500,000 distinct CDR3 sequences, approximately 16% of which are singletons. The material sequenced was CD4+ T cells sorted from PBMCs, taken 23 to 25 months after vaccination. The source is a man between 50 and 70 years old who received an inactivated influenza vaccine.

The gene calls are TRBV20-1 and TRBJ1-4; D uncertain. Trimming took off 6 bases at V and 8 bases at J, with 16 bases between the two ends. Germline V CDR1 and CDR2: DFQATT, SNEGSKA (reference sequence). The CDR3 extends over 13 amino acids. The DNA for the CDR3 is TGCAGTGCCCTCCGGGGAGGAAGGGAAAAACTGTTTTTT. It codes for CSALRGGREKLFF.

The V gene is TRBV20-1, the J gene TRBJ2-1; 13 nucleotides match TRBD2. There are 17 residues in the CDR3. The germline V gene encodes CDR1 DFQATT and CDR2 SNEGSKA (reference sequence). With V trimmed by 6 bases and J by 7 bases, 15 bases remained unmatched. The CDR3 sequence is CSALTGTSGIGGNEQFF. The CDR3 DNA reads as TGCAGTGCCCTGACCGGGACTAGCGGGATCGGTGGGAATGAGCAGTTCTTC.

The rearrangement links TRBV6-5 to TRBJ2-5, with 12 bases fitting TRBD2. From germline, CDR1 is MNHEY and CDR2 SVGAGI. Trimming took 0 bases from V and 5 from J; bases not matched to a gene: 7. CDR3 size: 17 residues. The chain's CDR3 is CASSYSASGGAWETQYF. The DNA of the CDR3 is TGTGCCAGCAGTTACTCGGCTAGCGGGGGGGCCTGGGAGACCCAGTACTTC.

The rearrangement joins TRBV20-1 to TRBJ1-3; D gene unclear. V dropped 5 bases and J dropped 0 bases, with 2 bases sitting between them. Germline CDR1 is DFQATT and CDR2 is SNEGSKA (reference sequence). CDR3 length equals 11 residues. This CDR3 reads CSAPSGNTIYF. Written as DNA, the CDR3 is TGCAGTGCTCCCTCTGGAAACACCATATATTTT.

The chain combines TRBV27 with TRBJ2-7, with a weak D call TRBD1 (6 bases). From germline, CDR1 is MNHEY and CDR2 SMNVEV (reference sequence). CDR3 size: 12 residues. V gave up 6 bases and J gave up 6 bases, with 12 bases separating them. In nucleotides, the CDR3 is TGTGCCAGCAGGCACACAGGGTTCGAGCAGTACTTC. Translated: CASRHTGFEQYF.

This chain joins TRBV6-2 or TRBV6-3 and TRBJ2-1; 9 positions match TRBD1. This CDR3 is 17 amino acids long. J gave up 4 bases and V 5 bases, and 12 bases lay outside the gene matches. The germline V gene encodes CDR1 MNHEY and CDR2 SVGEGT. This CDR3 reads CASSPIPRDRVYNEQFF. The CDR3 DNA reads TGTGCCAGCAGTCCTATACCCCGGGACAGGGTATACAATGAGCAGTTCTTC.

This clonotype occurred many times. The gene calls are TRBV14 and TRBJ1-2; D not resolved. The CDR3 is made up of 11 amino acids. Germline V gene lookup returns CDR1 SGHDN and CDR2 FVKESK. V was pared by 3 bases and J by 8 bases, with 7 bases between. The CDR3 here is CASSHGQGYTF. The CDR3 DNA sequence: TGTGCCAGCAGCCATGGTCAGGGCTACACCTTC.

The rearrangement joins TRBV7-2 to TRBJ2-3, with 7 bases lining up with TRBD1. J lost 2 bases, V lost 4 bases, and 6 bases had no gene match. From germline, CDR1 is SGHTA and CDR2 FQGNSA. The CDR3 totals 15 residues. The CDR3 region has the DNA TGTGCCAGCAGCTCCCGACAGGGTTACACAGATACGCAGTATTTT. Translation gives CASSSRQGYTDTQYF.

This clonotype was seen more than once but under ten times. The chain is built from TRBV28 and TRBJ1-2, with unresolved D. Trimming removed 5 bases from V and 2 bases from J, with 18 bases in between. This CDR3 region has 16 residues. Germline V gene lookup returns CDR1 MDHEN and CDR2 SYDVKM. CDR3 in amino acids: CASSLSSVEVNYGYTF. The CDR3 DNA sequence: TGTGCCAGCAGTCTCTCCTCAGTCGAAGTCAACTATGGCTACACCTTC.

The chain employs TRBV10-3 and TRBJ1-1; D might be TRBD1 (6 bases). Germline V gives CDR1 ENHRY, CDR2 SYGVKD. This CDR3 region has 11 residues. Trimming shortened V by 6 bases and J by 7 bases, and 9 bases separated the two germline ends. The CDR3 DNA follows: TGTGCCATCAGGACAGGAATTGAAGCTTTCTTT. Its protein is CAIRTGIEAFF.

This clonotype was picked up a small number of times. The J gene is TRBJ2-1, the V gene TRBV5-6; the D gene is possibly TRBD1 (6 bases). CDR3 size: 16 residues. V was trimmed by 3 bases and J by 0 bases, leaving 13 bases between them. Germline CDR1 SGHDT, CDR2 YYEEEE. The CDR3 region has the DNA TGTGCCAGCAGCTCTGAACCCAGGGGCTCCTACAATGAGCAGTTCTTC. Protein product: CASSSEPRGSYNEQFF.

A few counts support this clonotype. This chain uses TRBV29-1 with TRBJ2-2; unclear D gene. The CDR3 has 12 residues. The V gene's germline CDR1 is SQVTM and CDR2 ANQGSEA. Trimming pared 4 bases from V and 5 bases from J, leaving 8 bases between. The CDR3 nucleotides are TGCAGCGTTGTCCCCAAAACCGGGGAGCTGTTTTTT. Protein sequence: CSVVPKTGELFF.

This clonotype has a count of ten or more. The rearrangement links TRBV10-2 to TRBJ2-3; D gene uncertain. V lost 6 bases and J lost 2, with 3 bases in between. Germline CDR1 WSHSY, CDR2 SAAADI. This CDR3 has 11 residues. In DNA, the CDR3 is TGCGCCAGCAGCGCCACAGATACGCAGTATTTT. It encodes CASSATDTQYF.

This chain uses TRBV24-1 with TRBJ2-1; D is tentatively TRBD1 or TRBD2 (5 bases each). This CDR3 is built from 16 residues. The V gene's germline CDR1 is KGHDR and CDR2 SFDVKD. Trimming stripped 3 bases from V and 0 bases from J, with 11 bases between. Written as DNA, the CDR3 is TGTGCCACCAGTGATGGGACGGGCAGCTCCTACAATGAGCAGTTCTTC. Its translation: CATSDGTGSSYNEQFF.

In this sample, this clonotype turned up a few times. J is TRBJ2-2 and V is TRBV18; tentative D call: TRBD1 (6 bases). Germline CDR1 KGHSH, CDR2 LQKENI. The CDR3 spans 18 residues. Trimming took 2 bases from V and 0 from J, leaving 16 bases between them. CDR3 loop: CASSPGPLGQTNTGELFF. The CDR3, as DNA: TGTGCCAGCTCACCAGGCCCGCTCGGACAGACGAACACCGGGGAGCTGTTTTTT.

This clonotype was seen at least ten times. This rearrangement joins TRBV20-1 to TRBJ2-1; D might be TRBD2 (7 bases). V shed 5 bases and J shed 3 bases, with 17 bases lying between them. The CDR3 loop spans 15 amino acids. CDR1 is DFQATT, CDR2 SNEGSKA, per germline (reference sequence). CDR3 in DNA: TGCAGTGCTGGGGGGGCTAGCGGAATCTACAATGAGCAGTTCTTC. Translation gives CSAGGASGIYNEQFF.

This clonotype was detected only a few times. CDR3 sequence: CASSTGLAGVTDTQYF. The CDR3 DNA sequence: TGTGCCAGCAGCACGGGACTAGCGGGAGTTACAGATACGCAGTATTTT. The rearrangement joins TRBV7-3 to TRBJ2-3; 14 positions agree with TRBD2. CDR1 and CDR2 (germline): SGHTA, FQGTGA. The CDR3 contains 16 residues. J lost 3 bases, V lost 5 bases, and 4 bases had no gene match.

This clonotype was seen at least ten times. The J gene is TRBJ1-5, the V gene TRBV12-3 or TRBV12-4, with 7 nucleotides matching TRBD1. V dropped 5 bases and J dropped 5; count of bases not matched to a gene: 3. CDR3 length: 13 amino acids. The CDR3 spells CASSPQGDQPQHF. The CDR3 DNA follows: TGTGCCAGCAGTCCCCAGGGGGATCAGCCCCAGCATTTT.

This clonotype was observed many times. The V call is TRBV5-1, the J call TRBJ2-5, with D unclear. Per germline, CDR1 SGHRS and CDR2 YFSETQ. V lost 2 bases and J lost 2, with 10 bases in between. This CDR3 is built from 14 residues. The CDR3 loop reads CASSFSGKQETQYF. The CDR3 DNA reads TGCGCCAGCAGCTTCAGTGGCAAACAAGAGACCCAGTACTTC.

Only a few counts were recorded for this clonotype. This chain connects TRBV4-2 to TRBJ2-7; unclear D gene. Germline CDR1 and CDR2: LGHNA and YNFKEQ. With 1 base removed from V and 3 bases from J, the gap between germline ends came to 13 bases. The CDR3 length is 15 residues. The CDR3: CASSQVLGQNYEQYF. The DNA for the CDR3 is TGTGCCAGCAGCCAAGTTTTAGGGCAGAACTACGAGCAGTACTTC.

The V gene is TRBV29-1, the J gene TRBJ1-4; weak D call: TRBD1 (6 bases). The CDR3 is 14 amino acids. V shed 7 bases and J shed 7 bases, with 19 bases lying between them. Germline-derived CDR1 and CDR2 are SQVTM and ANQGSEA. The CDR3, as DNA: TGCAGCGCACGTGCCGGGGGGCAGGGTGAAAAACTGTTTTTT. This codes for CSARAGGQGEKLFF.

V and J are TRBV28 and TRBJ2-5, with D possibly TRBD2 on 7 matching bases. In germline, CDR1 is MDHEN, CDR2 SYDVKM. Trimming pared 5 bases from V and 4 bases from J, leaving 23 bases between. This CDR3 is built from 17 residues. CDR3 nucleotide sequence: TGTGCCAGCAGTCCGGGGACTAAGGGGGTGCGGGCAGAGACCCAGTACTTC. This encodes CASSPGTKGVRAETQYF.

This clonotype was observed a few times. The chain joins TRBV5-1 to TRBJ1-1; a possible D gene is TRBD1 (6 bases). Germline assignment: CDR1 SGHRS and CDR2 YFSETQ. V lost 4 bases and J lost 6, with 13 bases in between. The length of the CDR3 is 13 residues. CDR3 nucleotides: TGCGCCAGCAGCACTCAACAGGGTCCTGAAGCTTTCTTT. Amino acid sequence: CASSTQQGPEAFF.

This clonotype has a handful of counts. The CDR3 here is CASSLDFNTGELFF. CDR3 DNA sequence: TGTGCCAGCAGCTTAGACTTTAACACCGGGGAGCTGTTTTTT. The chain combines TRBV7-2 with TRBJ2-2; D is undetermined. The CDR3 is 14 amino acids. The ends were cut back, 1 base at V and 2 bases at J, with 5 bases in the middle. Germline V CDR1 and CDR2: SGHTA, FQGNSA.

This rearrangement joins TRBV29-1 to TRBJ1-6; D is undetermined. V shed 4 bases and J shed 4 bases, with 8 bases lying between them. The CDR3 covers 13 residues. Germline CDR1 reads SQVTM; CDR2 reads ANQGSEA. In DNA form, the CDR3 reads TGCAGCGTTGCCAAGAATTATAATTCACCCCTCCACTTT. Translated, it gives CSVAKNYNSPLHF.

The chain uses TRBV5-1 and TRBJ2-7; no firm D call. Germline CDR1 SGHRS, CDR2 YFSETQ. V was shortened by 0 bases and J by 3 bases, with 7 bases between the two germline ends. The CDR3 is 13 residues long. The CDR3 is CASSLVADYEQYF. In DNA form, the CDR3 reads TGCGCCAGCAGCTTGGTGGCTGACTACGAGCAGTACTTC.

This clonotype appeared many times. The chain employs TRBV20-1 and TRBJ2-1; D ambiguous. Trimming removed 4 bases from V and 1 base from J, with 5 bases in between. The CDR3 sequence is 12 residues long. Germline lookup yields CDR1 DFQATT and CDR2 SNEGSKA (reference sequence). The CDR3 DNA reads TGCAGTGCTACTCCTTCCTACAATGAGCAGTTCTTC. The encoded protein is CSATPSYNEQFF.

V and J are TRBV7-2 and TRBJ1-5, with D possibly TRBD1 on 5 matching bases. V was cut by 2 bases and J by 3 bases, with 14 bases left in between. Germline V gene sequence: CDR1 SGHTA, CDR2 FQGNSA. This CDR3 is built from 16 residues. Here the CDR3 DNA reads TGTGCCAGCAGCTTACGGGGGGGTAGGGTCAATCAGCCCCAGCATTTT. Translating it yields CASSLRGGRVNQPQHF.

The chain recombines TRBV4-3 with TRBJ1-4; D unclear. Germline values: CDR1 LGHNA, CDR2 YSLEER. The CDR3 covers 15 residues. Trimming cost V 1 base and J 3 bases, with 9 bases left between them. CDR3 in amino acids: CASSQVPFSNEKLFF. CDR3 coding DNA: TGCGCCAGCAGCCAAGTTCCGTTCTCTAATGAAAAACTGTTTTTT.

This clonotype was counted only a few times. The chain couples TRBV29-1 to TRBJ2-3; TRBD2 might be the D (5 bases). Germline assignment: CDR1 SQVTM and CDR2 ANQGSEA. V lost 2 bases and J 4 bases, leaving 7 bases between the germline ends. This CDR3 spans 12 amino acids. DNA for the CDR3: TGCAGCGTTGAAACCGGGGCAGATACGCAGTATTTT. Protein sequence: CSVETGADTQYF.

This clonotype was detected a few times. The CDR3 sequence is CASSLGPSGPTTYEQYF. The CDR3, as DNA: TGCGCCAGCAGCTTGGGTCCTAGCGGGCCAACTACCTACGAGCAGTACTTC. This sequence joins TRBV5-1 and TRBJ2-7; 8 bases match TRBD2. This CDR3 spans 17 amino acids. The germline gives CDR1 SGHRS, CDR2 YFSETQ. J was trimmed by 2 bases and V by 0 bases; bases with no gene match: 10.

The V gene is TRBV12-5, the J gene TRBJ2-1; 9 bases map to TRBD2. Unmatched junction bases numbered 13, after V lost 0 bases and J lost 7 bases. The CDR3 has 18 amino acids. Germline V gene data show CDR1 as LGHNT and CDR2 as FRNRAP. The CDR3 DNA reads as TGTGCTAGTGGTTTGGTACTAGGTAGCGGGAGCATGTCAAATGAGCAGTTCTTC. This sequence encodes CASGLVLGSGSMSNEQFF.